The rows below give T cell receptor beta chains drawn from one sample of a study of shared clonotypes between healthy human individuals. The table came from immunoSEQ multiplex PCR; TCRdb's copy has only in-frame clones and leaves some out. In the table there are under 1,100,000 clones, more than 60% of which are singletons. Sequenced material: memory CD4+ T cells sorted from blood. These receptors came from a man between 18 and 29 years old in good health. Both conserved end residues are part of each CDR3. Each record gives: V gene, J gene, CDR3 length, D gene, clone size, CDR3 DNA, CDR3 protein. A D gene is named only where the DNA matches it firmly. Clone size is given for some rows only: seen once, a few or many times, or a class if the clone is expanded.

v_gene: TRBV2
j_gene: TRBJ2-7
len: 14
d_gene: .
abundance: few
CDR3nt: TGTGCCAGCAGCCCAAGGACACTCTCCTACGAGCAGTACTTC
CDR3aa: CASSPRTLSYEQYF

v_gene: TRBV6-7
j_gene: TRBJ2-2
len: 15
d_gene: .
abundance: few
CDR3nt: TGTGCCAGCAGTTCCGAGACTAGTCGCACCGGGGAGCTGTTTTTT
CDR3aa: CASSSETSRTGELFF

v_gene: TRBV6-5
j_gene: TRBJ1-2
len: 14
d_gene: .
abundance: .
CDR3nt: TGTGCCAGCAGTTCCTATGCGACGGGGTATGGCTACACCTTC
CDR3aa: CASSSYATGYGYTF

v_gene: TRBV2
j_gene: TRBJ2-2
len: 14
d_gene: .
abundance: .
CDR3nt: TGTGCCAGCCGAGTTGGCAGGGGTACCGGGGAGCTGTTTTTT
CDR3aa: CASRVGRGTGELFF

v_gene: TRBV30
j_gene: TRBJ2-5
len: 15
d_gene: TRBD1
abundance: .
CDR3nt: TGTGCCTGGAGTGCCCCAACAGGGGGCGGAGAGGCCCAGTACTTC
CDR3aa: CAWSAPTGGGEAQYF

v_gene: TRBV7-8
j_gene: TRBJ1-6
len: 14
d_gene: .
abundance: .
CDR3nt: TGTGCCAGCGGAGGGGCCTCCTATAATTCACCCCTCCACTTT
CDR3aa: CASGGASYNSPLHF

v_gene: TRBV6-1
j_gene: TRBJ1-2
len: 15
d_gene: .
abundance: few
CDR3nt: TGTGCCAGCAGTCTCGATCTTCAGGGGCGATATGGCTACACCTTC
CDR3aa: CASSLDLQGRYGYTF

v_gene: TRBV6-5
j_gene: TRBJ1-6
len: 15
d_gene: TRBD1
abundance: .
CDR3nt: TGTGCCAGCAGTTACGATGCAGGGGGCAATTCACCCCTCCACTTT
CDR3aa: CASSYDAGGNSPLHF

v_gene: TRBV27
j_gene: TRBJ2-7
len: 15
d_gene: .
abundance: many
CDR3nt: TGTGCCAGCAGTACCGCCGGGACGGTTCGCTACGAGCAGTACTTC
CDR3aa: CASSTAGTVRYEQYF

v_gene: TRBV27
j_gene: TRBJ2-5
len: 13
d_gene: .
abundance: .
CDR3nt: TGTGCCAGCAGTTTTAACCCCCTGGAGACCCAGTACTTC
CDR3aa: CASSFNPLETQYF

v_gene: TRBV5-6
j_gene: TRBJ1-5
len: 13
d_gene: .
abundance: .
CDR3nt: TGTGCCAGCAGCTCTTTAAACGATCAGCCCCAGCATTTT
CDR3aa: CASSSLNDQPQHF

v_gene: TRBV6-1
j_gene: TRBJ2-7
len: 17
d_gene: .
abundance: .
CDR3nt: TGTGCCAGCAGTGAAGTTCTTCGGGTGATACAGGGCTACGAGCAGTACTTC
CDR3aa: CASSEVLRVIQGYEQYF

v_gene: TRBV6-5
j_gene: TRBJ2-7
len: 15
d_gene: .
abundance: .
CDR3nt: TGTGCCAGCAGTTCTGATTCGGCCCGATTAGGCGAGCAGTACTTC
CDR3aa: CASSSDSARLGEQYF

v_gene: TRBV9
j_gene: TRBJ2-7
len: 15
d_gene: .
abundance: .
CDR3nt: TGTGCCAGCAGCGCCGGGTTTGGGGCTTTTGATGAGCAGTACTTC
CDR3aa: CASSAGFGAFDEQYF

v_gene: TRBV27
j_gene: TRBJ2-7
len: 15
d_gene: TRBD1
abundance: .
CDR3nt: TGTGCCAGCACCCCGCGGTGGGACAGTCTTGAGGAGCAGTACTTC
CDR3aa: CASTPRWDSLEEQYF